Each of the 10 T cell receptor beta chains below was sequenced from the same sample in a study of Graves' ophthalmopathy and Graves' hyperthyroidism. As the template, RNA transcripts were used to amplify TCR beta CDR3 regions. The first round was an RT-PCR with HTBI primers, and the second round was a multiplex PCR. Each CDR3 protein is one row after TCRdb ran MiXCR on the multiplex PCR reads. Of about 380,000 distinct CDR3 sequences listed, just over 15% were seen once; the top ten hold roughly 7%. The sample was peripheral blood. These receptors were taken from a woman younger than 35 with stable Graves' hyperthyroidism.

The chain links TRBV19 to TRBJ2-5, with 9 bases matching TRBD2. V shed 3 bases and J 5 bases; nucleotides not matched to a gene: 16. The CDR3 is made up of 18 amino acids. The germline gives CDR1 LNHDA, CDR2 SQIVND (reference sequence). In nucleotides, the CDR3 is TGTGCCAGTAGTATTGCGGAGGGGGCGGGGGGGCCGAAGGAGACCCAGTACTTC. This codes for CASSIAEGAGGPKETQYF.

This clonotype showed up many times. This chain joins TRBV12-3 or TRBV12-4 and TRBJ2-5; D assignment may be TRBD1 or TRBD2 (5 bases each). The V and J ends lost 3 bases and 5 bases respectively, with 16 bases between them. This CDR3 is built from 15 residues. This chain's CDR3 is CASSFRGAEGETQYF. The CDR3 DNA is TGTGCCAGCAGTTTTAGAGGGGCTGAAGGGGAGACCCAGTACTTC.

Of note for this clonotype: A much larger clonotype is one base distant, so this may be a read error. The chain employs TRBV2 and TRBJ2-3; 7 bases are shared with TRBD2. The germline V gene has CDR1 SNHLY and CDR2 FYNNEI. The CDR3 has 12 residues. Trimming took 8 bases from V and 1 from J; bases not matched to a gene: 0. DNA for the CDR3: TGTGCCAGCGGGGGGGGCACAGATACGCAGTATTTT. Residues: CASGGGTDTQYF. Full variable domain (rest looked up from reference TRBV2 and TRBJ2-3): EPEVTQTPSHQVTQMGQEVILRCVPISNHLYFYWYRQILGQKVEFLVSFYNNEISEKSEIFDDQFSVERPDGSNFTLKIRSTKLEDSAMYFCASGGGTDTQYFGPGTRLTVL.

This clonotype came up a few times. Here the CDR3 reads CASSLSPTANTGELFF. The CDR3 DNA reads as TGTGCCAGCAGCTTAAGTCCAACAGCGAACACCGGGGAGCTGTTTTTT. The chain uses TRBV11-2 and TRBJ2-2; no firm D call. The CDR3 sequence is 16 residues long. Germline V gene lookup returns CDR1 SGHAT and CDR2 FQNNGV. Trimming removed 2 bases from V and 0 bases from J, with 10 bases in between.

This clonotype was detected ten times or more. In DNA form, the CDR3 reads TGTGCCAGCAGCGTAGACGCTACAACTAACTATGGCTACACCTTC. It is translated as CASSVDATTNYGYTF. V usage is TRBV9 and J usage is TRBJ1-2; D gene ambiguous. Germline CDR1 and CDR2: SGDLS and YYNGEE. This CDR3 comprises 15 residues. V gave up 0 bases and J gave up 0 bases, with 9 bases separating them.

There are many counts of this clonotype. V gene TRBV14 combines with J gene TRBJ2-7; D is possibly TRBD1 (6 bases). Germline V gene sequence: CDR1 SGHDN, CDR2 FVKESK. This CDR3 has 14 residues. V gave up 2 bases and J gave up 2 bases, with 10 bases separating them. The CDR3 DNA reads as TGTGCCAGCAGCCAAAAGGGACAAGCCTACGAGCAGTACTTC. It yields the protein CASSQKGQAYEQYF. The full variable domain, its missing parts supplied by reference TRBV14 and TRBJ2-7, is EAGVTQFPSHSVIEKGQTVTLRCDPISGHDNLYWYRRVMGKEIKFLLHFVKESKQDESGMPNNRFLAERTGGTYSTLKVQPAELEDSGVYFCASSQKGQAYEQYFGPGTRLTVT.

The chain couples TRBV5-1 to TRBJ1-3; D gene ambiguous. V shed 0 bases and J shed 4 bases, with 11 bases lying between them. From germline, CDR1 is SGHRS and CDR2 YFSETQ. CDR3 length: 15 amino acids. CDR3 sequence: CASSLGEQQGNTIYF. CDR3 DNA: TGCGCCAGCAGCTTGGGCGAACAACAAGGAAACACCATATATTTT.

This clonotype has a count of ten or more. The genes are TRBV12-3 or TRBV12-4 and TRBJ1-2, with a weak D call TRBD1 (6 bases). This CDR3 contains 13 residues. Trimming removed 4 bases from V and 6 bases from J, with 12 bases in between. The CDR3 is CASSYRDFDGYTF. In DNA, the CDR3 is TGTGCCAGCAGTTACAGGGATTTCGATGGCTACACCTTC.

Many counts were recorded for this clonotype. The chain links TRBV4-1 to TRBJ1-2; D unclear. Trimming pared 4 bases from V and 5 bases from J, leaving 11 bases between. The CDR3 length is 13 residues. Germline-derived CDR1 and CDR2 are MGHRA and YSYEKL. This chain's CDR3 is CASSPPSAYGYTF. The CDR3 nucleotides read TGCGCCAGCAGCCCCCCCTCGGCTTATGGCTACACCTTC.

This clonotype was counted many times. The chain couples TRBV20-1 to TRBJ1-1; possible D gene TRBD1, 6 bases. V was trimmed by 1 base and J by 0 bases, leaving 9 bases between them. Per germline, CDR1 DFQATT and CDR2 SNEGSKA (reference sequence). There are 14 residues in the CDR3. The CDR3 nucleotides read TGCAGTGCTAGAGGGGGGCAGATGAACACTGAAGCTTTCTTT. Amino acids: CSARGGQMNTEAFF.